The present T cell receptor beta chain was sequenced within a study of T cells in tumors after PD-1 blockade. The study's findings and limits: Peripheral recruitment is suggested, as some novel exhausted tumor clones were in pre-treatment blood.

The V and J ends lost 4 bases and 9 bases, in that order; junction bases with no gene match: 10. Per the germline V gene, CDR1 is MDHEN and CDR2 is SYDVKM. CDR3 size: 15 residues. Remarks on this clone: Its target is unknown.

Sequencing was performed with immunoSEQ multiplex PCR; in TCRdb, only in-frame clones are kept and a portion is missing. The repertoire includes approximately 30,000 clones, 73% of them detected once, and almost 40% sits in the top ten. The receptor comes from a human donor with basal cell carcinoma. V gene TRBV28 combines with J gene TRBJ1-5, with 9 nucleotides matching TRBD1. The source material was PBMCs, sampled after anti-PD-1 treatment. This chain's CDR3 is CASSYGDREEGPQHF. CDR3 nucleotides: TGTGCCAGCAGTTACGGGGACAGGGAAGAGGGGCCCCAGCATTTT.